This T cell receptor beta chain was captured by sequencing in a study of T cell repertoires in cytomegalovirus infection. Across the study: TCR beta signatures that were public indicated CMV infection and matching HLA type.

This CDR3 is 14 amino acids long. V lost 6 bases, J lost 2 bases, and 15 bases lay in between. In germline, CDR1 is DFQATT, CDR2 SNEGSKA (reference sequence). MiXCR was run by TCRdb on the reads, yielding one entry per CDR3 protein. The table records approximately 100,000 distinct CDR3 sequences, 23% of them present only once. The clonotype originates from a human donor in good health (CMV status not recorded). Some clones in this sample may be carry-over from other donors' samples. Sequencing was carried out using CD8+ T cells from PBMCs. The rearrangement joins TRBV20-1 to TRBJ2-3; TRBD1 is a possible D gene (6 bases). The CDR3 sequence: CSAPTGPHTDTQYF. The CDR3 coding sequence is TGCAGTGCCCCGACAGGACCTCACACAGATACGCAGTATTTT.